Shown below are 3 T cell receptor beta chains from a single sample sequenced in a study of T cell clonality in common variable immunodeficiency. The table came from immunoSEQ multiplex PCR; TCRdb's copy has only in-frame clones and leaves some out. Observed are about 60,000 clones, no singletons, with the top ten taking 1.7%. Sequencing input: peripheral blood mononuclear cells. These receptors came from a person between 18 and 75 years old in good health.

The table lists this clone with a few counts. At one boundary the junction diverges from the germline segment, which might be a read error. The CDR3 end falls 3 residues outside the read, so it is completed with the germline J gene. Other DNA sequences in this sample translate to the same CDR3. J is TRBJ2-1 and V is TRBV7-9; tentatively, D is TRBD1 (7 bases). The CDR3 covers 15 residues. Germline CDR1 reads SEHNR; CDR2 reads FQNEAQ (reference sequence). CDR3: CASSPEEGAGNEQFF. The CDR3 DNA, read in part, is TGCGCCAGCAGCCCAGAGGAGGGGGCGGGCAATGAG.

This clone came up many times. The read ends 3 residues early relative to the CDR3; the germline J gene fills the gap. The chain has TRBV2 and TRBJ2-2; D is perhaps TRBD1 (5 bases). This CDR3 has 13 amino acids. Trimming took 9 bases from V and 4 from J, leaving 12 bases between them. CDR1 is SNHLY, CDR2 FYNNEI, per germline. The DNA read from the CDR3 is TGTGCCAGTGGACGTAGGGGCACCGGGGAG. Its translation is CASGRRGTGE. The CDR3 in its entirety is CASGRRGTGELFF.

This clone was seen at least ten times. Incomplete CDR3 DNA: TGTGCCAGCCGACTAGCGGGGTACAATGAG. This encodes CASRLAGYNE. The entire CDR3 protein is CASRLAGYNEQFF. The rearrangement uses TRBV27 and TRBJ2-1; 11 bases match TRBD2. The CDR3 end falls 3 residues outside the read, so it is completed with the germline J gene. The germline CDR1 and CDR2 sequences are MNHEY and SMNVEV (reference sequence). This CDR3 has 13 residues. V lost 8 bases to trimming and J lost 4 bases; unmatched junction nucleotides: 1.